This TCR beta chain was obtained from a study of breast tumors, draining lymph nodes, adjacent tissues. Overall study findings and caveats: Most tumor T cells seemingly derive from lymph node, then expand in tumor. Tumor T cell lymph node origin was a supported hypothesis, not proven. Luminal-like breast cancer showed significantly higher tumor–nontumor repertoire similarity than basal-like. Tumor repertoires ranked between lymph nodes and nontumor tissue in diversity, with V and J gene preferences.

TCRdb re-called the multiplex PCR reads with MiXCR, one entry per CDR3 protein. Among some 170,000 distinct CDR3 sequences listed, 25% to 40% were seen once. This clonotype was recorded at least ten times. Its specificity is unknown. The lymph nodes were axillary draining lymph nodes from breast cancer patients. The trim removed 9 bases at V and 5 bases at J, leaving 15 bases unmatched. The V gene's germline CDR1 is SGHKS and CDR2 YYEKEE (reference sequence). The CDR3 length is 17 residues. V gene TRBV5-5 combines with J gene TRBJ2-1; 12 nucleotides match TRBD2. Sequencing was done on a sample of axillary lymph node tissue. The TCR comes from a female donor with breast cancer. Some clones in this sample may be carry-over from other donors' samples. For the CDR3, the DNA is TGTGCCACTACCGGGACAGGTCGGACTAGCGGGAACAATGAGCAGTTCTTC. It yields the protein CATTGTGRTSGNNEQFF.